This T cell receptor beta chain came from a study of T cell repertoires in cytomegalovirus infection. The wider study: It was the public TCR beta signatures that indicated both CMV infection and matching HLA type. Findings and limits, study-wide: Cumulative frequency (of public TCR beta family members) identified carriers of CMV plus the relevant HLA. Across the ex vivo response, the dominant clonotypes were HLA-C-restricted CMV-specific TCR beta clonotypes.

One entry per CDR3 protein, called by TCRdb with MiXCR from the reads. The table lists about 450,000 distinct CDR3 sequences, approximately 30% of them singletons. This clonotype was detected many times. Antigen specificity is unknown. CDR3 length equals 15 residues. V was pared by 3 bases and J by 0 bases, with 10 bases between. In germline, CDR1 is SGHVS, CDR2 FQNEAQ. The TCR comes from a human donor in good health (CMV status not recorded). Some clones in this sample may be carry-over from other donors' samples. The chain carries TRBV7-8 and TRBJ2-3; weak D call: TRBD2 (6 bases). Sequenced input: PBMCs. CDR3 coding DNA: TGTGCCAGCAGCTTCGGGAGTTATAGCACAGATACGCAGTATTTT. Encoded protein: CASSFGSYSTDTQYF.